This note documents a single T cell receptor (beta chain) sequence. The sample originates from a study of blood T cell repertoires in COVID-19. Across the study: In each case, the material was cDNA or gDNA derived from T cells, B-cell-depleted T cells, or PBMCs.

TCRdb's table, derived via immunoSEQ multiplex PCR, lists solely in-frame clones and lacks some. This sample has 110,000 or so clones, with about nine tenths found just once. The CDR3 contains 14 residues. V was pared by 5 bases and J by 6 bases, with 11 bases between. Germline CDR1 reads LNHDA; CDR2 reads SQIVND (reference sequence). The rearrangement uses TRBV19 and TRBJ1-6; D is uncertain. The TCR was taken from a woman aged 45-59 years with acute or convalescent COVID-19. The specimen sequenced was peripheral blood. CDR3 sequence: CASSQQPPNSPLHF. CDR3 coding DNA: TGTGCCAGTAGTCAACAGCCACCTAATTCACCCCTCCACTTT.